This passage covers 15 T cell receptor beta chains from one sample sequenced in a study of T cell changes during pregnancy in multiple sclerosis. The method was immunoSEQ multiplex PCR; TCRdb's version includes in-frame clones alone and lacks a portion of them. The sample lists tens of thousands of clones; 85% to 95% were seen once. The sequences come from peripheral blood, collected in the third trimester of pregnancy. The receptors were gathered from a female donor in good health, enrolled as a control in a pregnancy study.

The chain has TRBV21-1 and TRBJ2-3; TRBD1 is the table's D call, not checked against the DNA. TRBV21-1 has pseudogene status. This CDR3 has 14 residues. CDR3 sequence (DNA): TGTGCCAGCAGACACTTGAAACAGGGTGATACGCAGTATTTT. Protein sequence: CASRHLKQGDTQYF.

The V call is TRBV7-9, the J call TRBJ2-2; TRBD1 aligns across 7 bases. Germline CDR1 reads SEHNR; CDR2 reads FQNEAQ (reference sequence). V lost 4 bases to trimming and J lost 5 bases; unmatched junction nucleotides: 13. The CDR3 sequence is 17 residues long. In DNA, the CDR3 is TGTGCCAGCAGCTCAGGCTATGGACAGGCCATGACCGGGGAGCTGTTTTTT. Its translation is CASSSGYGQAMTGELFF.

V gene TRBV7-9 combines with J gene TRBJ1-6, with TRBD1 matching 8 bases. CDR1 and CDR2 (germline): SEHNR, FQNEAQ (reference sequence). The CDR3 covers 14 residues. The J segment lost 7 bases and the V segment lost 4 bases, leaving 3 bases of the junction unmatched. The CDR3, as DNA: TGTGCCAGCAGCTACGGACAGGGCAATTCACCCCTCCACTTT. It yields the protein CASSYGQGNSPLHF.

CDR3 sequence reads: CASSYGPNQGQAFF. The CDR3 DNA follows: TGTGCCAGCAGTTACGGCCCCAATCAGGGCCAAGCTTTCTTT. The chain couples TRBV6-5 to TRBJ1-1; maybe TRBD1 (5 bases). The CDR3 length is 14 residues. CDR1 and CDR2 from the germline V gene are MNHEY and SVGAGI. V shed 2 bases and J shed 9 bases, with 16 bases lying between them.

The chain employs TRBV11-2 and TRBJ2-7; 9 bases map to TRBD2. The CDR3 spans 14 residues. Unmatched junction bases numbered 11, after V lost 7 bases and J lost 7 bases. CDR1 and CDR2 (germline): SGHAT, FQNNGV. CDR3 sequence: CASNPSGDPREQYF. As DNA, the CDR3 is TGTGCCAGCAATCCTAGCGGGGACCCGCGTGAGCAGTACTTC.

The chain has TRBV9 and TRBJ1-2; 8 nucleotides align to TRBD1. J lost 8 bases, V lost 7 bases, and 4 bases had no gene match. CDR1 and CDR2 from the germline V gene are SGDLS and YYNGEE. The CDR3 consists of 11 residues. CDR3 DNA: TGTGCCAGCGGACAGGGCAGGGGCTACACCTTC. Residues: CASGQGRGYTF.

The CDR3 sequence: CSVGGTGGGTEAFF. Here the CDR3 DNA reads TGCAGCGTTGGGGGGACAGGGGGTGGTACTGAAGCTTTCTTT. This chain uses TRBV29-1 with TRBJ1-1, with 11 bases aligning to TRBD1. The V gene end was trimmed by 4 bases and the J gene end by 5 bases; junction bases not matched to a gene: 6. Per germline, CDR1 SQVTM and CDR2 ANQGSEA. The CDR3 is made up of 14 amino acids.

This rearrangement joins TRBV28 to TRBJ1-5; no reliable D call. The germline CDR1 and CDR2 sequences are MDHEN and SYDVKM. This CDR3 has 13 residues. V lost 1 base, J lost 9 bases, and 10 bases lay in between. The CDR3 region is CASSLSRERPQHF. Here the CDR3 DNA reads TGTGCCAGCAGTTTATCGAGGGAAAGGCCCCAGCATTTT.

This chain links TRBV1 with TRBJ2-1; TRBD2, the D gene given by the table, was not confirmed from the DNA. TRBV1 is a known pseudogene. This CDR3 is 18 amino acids long. The CDR3 DNA reads as TGCACCAGCAGCCAAGTGGGGACTAGCGGGAGTTTTTACCATGAGCAGTTCTTC. It yields the protein CTSSQVGTSGSFYHEQFF.

J is TRBJ2-7 and V is TRBV4-3, with 11 nucleotides matching TRBD2. CDR3 length equals 17 residues. CDR1 LGHNA and CDR2 YSLEER come from the germline V gene. The junction had 9 bases not matched to a gene; V was cut back by 1 base and J by 4 bases. CDR3: CASSQGSGRVSFYEQYF. The CDR3 DNA reads TGCGCCAGCAGCCAAGGTAGCGGGAGGGTCTCGTTTTACGAGCAGTACTTC.

This chain joins TRBV5-4 and TRBJ1-1; 7 bases line up with TRBD1. There are 14 residues in the CDR3. J lost 1 base, V lost 0 bases, and 0 bases had no gene match. Germline V gene data show CDR1 as SGHNT and CDR2 as YYREEE (reference sequence). CDR3 sequence (DNA): TGTGCCAGCAGCTTGGGGGACAGGAACACTGAAGCTTTCTTT. The encoded protein is CASSLGDRNTEAFF.

This clone has more than one count but fewer than ten. This chain connects TRBV18 to TRBJ1-5, with D unclear. V was cut by 4 bases and J by 0 bases, with 13 bases left in between. The germline V gene encodes CDR1 KGHSH and CDR2 LQKENI. The CDR3 contains 16 residues. The CDR3 reads CASSLTNSYSNQPQHF. For the CDR3, the DNA is TGTGCCAGCTCACTAACGAACAGCTATAGCAATCAGCCCCAGCATTTT.

CDR3 protein: CASSLGQASLTAGYTF. The DNA for the CDR3 is TGTGCCAGCAGCCTGGGACAGGCGAGCCTAACGGCTGGCTACACCTTC. The chain has TRBV7-2 and TRBJ1-2; 8 positions match TRBD1. Trimming took 5 bases from V and 7 from J; bases not matched to a gene: 15. The CDR3 runs 16 residues. CDR1 is SGHTA, CDR2 FQGNSA, per germline.

This chain connects TRBV5-1 to TRBJ1-2, with D tentatively TRBD1 (5 bases). This CDR3 comprises 13 residues. V lost 2 bases and J lost 2, with 7 bases in between. From germline, CDR1 is SGHRS and CDR2 YFSETQ. The CDR3 nucleotides are TGCGCCAGCAGCTTACAGGAAAACTATGGCTACACCTTC. It codes for CASSLQENYGYTF. The entire variable domain, with the rest obtained from reference TRBV5-1 and TRBJ1-2, is as follows: KAGVTQTPRYLIKTRGQQVTLSCSPISGHRSVSWYQQTPGQGLQFLFEYFSETQRNKGNFPGRFSGRQFSNSRSEMNVSTLELGDSALYLCASSLQENYGYTFGSGTRLTVV.

The chain carries TRBV5-8 and TRBJ2-2; tentatively, D is TRBD1 (5 bases). Germline V gene lookup returns CDR1 SGHTS and CDR2 YDEGEE. V lost 2 bases and J 9 bases, leaving 17 bases between the germline ends. The CDR3 length is 15 residues. In DNA, the CDR3 is TGTGCCAGCAGCTTCCCAGGGAATGTGGTCAGGGAGCTGTTTTTT. This gives the protein CASSFPGNVVRELFF.